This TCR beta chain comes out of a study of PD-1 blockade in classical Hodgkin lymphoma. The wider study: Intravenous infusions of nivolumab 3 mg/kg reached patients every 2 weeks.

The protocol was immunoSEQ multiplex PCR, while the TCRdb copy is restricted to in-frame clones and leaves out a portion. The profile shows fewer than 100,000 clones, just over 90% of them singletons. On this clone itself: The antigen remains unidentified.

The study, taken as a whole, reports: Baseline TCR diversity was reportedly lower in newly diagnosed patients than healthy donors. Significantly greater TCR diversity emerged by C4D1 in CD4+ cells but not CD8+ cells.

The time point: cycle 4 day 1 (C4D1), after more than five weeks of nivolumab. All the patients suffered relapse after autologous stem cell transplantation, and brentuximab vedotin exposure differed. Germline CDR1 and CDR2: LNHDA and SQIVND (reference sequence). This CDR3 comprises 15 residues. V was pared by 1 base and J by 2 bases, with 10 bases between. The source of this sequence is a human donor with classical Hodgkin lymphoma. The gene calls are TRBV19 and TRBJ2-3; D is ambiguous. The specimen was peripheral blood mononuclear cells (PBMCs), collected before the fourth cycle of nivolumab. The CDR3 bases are TGTGCCAGTAGTATAGTTATTGGGCCCACAGATACGCAGTATTTT. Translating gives CASSIVIGPTDTQYF.